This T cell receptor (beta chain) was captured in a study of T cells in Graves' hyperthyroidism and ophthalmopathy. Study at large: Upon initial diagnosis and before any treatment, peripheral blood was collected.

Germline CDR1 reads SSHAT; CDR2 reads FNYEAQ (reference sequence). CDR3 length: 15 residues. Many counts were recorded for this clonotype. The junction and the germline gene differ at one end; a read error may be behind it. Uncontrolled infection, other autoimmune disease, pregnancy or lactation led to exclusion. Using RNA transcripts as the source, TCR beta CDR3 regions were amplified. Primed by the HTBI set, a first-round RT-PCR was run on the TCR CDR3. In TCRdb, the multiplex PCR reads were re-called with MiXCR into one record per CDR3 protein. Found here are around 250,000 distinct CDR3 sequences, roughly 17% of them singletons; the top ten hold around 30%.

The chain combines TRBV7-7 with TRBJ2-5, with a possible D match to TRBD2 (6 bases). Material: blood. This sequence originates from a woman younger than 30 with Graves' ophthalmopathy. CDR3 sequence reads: CASSSRLGNQETQYF. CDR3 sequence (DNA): TGTGCTAGCAGCTCAAGACTAGGGAACCAAGAGACCCAGTACTTC. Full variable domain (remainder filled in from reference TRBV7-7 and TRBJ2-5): GAGVSQSPRYKVTKRGQDVTLRCDPISSHATLYWYQQALGQGPEFLTYFNYEAQPDKSGLPSDRFSAERPEGSISTLTIQRTEQRDSAMYRCASSSRLGNQETQYFGPGTRLLVL.